Below, 19 T cell receptor beta chains from the same sample are listed, as sequenced in a study of radiation and T cells in renal cell carcinoma (dated by TCRdb to the early 2020s). In light of the paper, this sample's time point label describes: blood 2 weeks post-SBRT. Sample treatment or condition, as interpreted from the label and publication: 15 Gy SBRT to primary tumor, nephrectomy 4 weeks later. The library was obtained by the immunoSEQ multiplex PCR assay. The immuneACCESS repertoire file appears here via TCRdb, limited to in-frame rearrangements. These files lack a portion of the clones; in checked studies, under half of the deficit traces to unresolved V genes, and the cause of the others is not known. This sample gives tens of thousands of clones in total; around three quarters of them show up just once. Less than 7.5% of the sample lies in the top ten. The sequenced sample was blood, obtained from a patient whose treatment included radiotherapy and nephrectomy. The receptors were gathered from a man between 60 and 75 years old with renal cell carcinoma.

The rearrangement uses TRBV5-4 and TRBJ2-2; 12 nucleotides agree with TRBD2. The length of the CDR3 is 17 residues. Trimming at V came to 0 bases and at J to 7 bases, leaving 7 bases not matched to a gene. Germline V CDR1 and CDR2: SGHNT, YYREEE (reference sequence). CDR3 DNA sequence: TGTGCCAGCAGCTTGGGGCTAGCGGGGGGGCAAGGCGGGGAGCTGTTTTTT. This translates into CASSLGLAGGQGGELFF.

The gene calls are TRBV6-1 and TRBJ1-2; TRBD1 matches 10 bases. The germline V gene encodes CDR1 MNHNS and CDR2 SASEGT. The J segment lost 6 bases and the V segment lost 3 bases, leaving 7 bases of the junction unmatched. The CDR3 loop spans 15 amino acids. In DNA form, the CDR3 reads TGTGCCAGCAGTGAGCGGCCCGGGACAGGGGATGGCTACACCTTC. Translated, it gives CASSERPGTGDGYTF.

This chain joins TRBV21-1 and TRBJ2-7; the table assigns TRBD2, which was not confirmed against the DNA. TRBV21-1 is designated a pseudogene. This CDR3 is 17 amino acids long. CDR3 protein: CASSKRGPFGGPYEQYF. Here the CDR3 DNA reads TGTGCCAGCAGCAAACGGGGTCCTTTCGGGGGACCCTACGAGCAGTACTTC.

Notes on this clone: One end of the junction does not line up with germline, which may come from a read error. The chain employs TRBV7-9 and TRBJ2-7; the D is unclear. The CDR3 length is 11 residues. The germline V gene encodes CDR1 SEHNR and CDR2 FQNEAQ (reference sequence). The CDR3, as DNA: TGTGCCAGCGGGATCCTCTACGAGCAGCACTTC. Protein: CASGILYEQHF.

This chain connects TRBV5-3 to TRBJ1-2; D is unresolved. TRBV5-3 is filed as an ORF, its function uncertain. The CDR3 covers 12 residues. Deletions cut 4 bases from V and 4 bases from J, with 8 bases between. Written as DNA, the CDR3 is TGTGCCAGAAGCCCGCCCCTCTATGGCTACACCTTC. This encodes CARSPPLYGYTF.

The rearrangement links TRBV13 to TRBJ2-5, with 8 bases aligning to TRBD2. The CDR3 is 15 residues long. CDR1 PRHDT and CDR2 FYEKMQ come from the germline V gene (reference sequence). J gave up 5 bases and V 4 bases, and 9 bases lay outside the gene matches. Here the CDR3 reads CASSSRAPGGETQYF. As DNA, the CDR3 is TGTGCCAGCAGCTCCAGGGCGCCGGGGGGGGAGACCCAGTACTTC.

This rearrangement joins TRBV9 to TRBJ2-3; 7 nucleotides match TRBD1. In germline, CDR1 is SGDLS, CDR2 YYNGEE. The CDR3 sequence is 12 residues long. Trimming took 7 bases from V and 2 from J; bases not matched to a gene: 1. The CDR3 here is CASQGDTDTQYF. In DNA form, the CDR3 reads TGTGCCAGCCAGGGGGACACAGATACGCAGTATTTT.

This chain links TRBV5-4 with TRBJ2-7; 8 positions agree with TRBD1. Trimming cost V 4 bases and J 7 bases; bases outside gene matches: 7. Germline CDR1 SGHNT, CDR2 YYREEE (reference sequence). This CDR3 is built from 13 residues. The DNA for the CDR3 is TGTGCCAGCAGCCCTCCAGGGGGCCGGGAGCAGTACTTC. It is translated as CASSPPGGREQYF.

A single count supports this clone. The J gene is TRBJ2-5, the V gene TRBV19, with 7 bases identical to TRBD1. After removal of 8 bases from V and 4 bases from J, the junction contained 10 bases not matched to a gene. The CDR3 is 14 amino acids. Germline assignment: CDR1 LNHDA and CDR2 SQIVND (reference sequence). The DNA of the CDR3 is TGTGCCAGTGGAGGACAGGATCTGGGAGAGACCCAGTACTTC. This codes for CASGGQDLGETQYF.

There are a few counts of this clone. The chain links TRBV12-5 to TRBJ2-1; unclear D gene. Germline V gives CDR1 LGHNT, CDR2 FRNRAP. V was pared by 0 bases and J by 4 bases, with 4 bases between. CDR3 length equals 13 residues. CDR3 protein: CASGLVMYNEQFF. The CDR3 region has the DNA TGTGCTAGTGGTTTGGTAATGTACAATGAGCAGTTCTTC.

V and J are TRBV5-4 and TRBJ1-4; D ambiguous. There are 15 residues in the CDR3. CDR1 SGHNT and CDR2 YYREEE come from the germline V gene (reference sequence). The V end lost 1 base, the J end lost 3 bases, and 10 bases lay between the germline ends. The DNA for the CDR3 is TGTGCCAGCAGCTTGCGATGGGGTTCTAATGAAAAACTGTTTTTT. Its protein product is CASSLRWGSNEKLFF.

V and J are TRBV10-3 and TRBJ2-1; a possible D gene is TRBD2 (5 bases). Germline loops: CDR1 ENHRY, CDR2 SYGVKD. The V and J ends lost 3 bases and 3 bases respectively, with 9 bases between them. The CDR3 runs 14 residues. Written as DNA, the CDR3 is TGTGCCATCAGTGAAACTAGTAGCTACAATGAGCAGTTCTTC. Translated, it gives CAISETSSYNEQFF.

This chain links TRBV7-9 with TRBJ2-3; 13 bases match TRBD2. The CDR3 is 16 amino acids. After removal of 5 bases from V and 3 bases from J, the junction contained 5 bases not matched to a gene. Per the germline V gene, CDR1 is SEHNR and CDR2 is FQNEAQ (reference sequence). The CDR3 protein is CASSPRTSGSTDTQYF. The CDR3 DNA is TGTGCCAGCAGCCCAAGGACTAGCGGGAGTACAGATACGCAGTATTTT.

This chain links TRBV5-1 with TRBJ1-1; 8 bases are a match to TRBD1. V dropped 3 bases and J dropped 7; count of bases not matched to a gene: 8. This CDR3 region has 14 residues. Per germline, CDR1 SGHRS and CDR2 YFSETQ. CDR3 DNA: TGCGCCAGCAGCTGGACAGGGCGTGAAGGTGAAGCTTTCTTT. Amino acids: CASSWTGREGEAFF.

The chain uses TRBV5-4 and TRBJ1-5; maybe TRBD1 (5 bases). V lost 2 bases and J 7 bases, leaving 13 bases between the germline ends. CDR1 and CDR2 from the germline V gene are SGHNT and YYREEE (reference sequence). The CDR3 has 14 amino acids. The CDR3 sequence is CASSFTGGDQPQHF. The CDR3 nucleotides read TGTGCCAGCAGCTTTACCGGGGGGGACCAGCCCCAGCATTTT.

The chain combines TRBV29-1 with TRBJ2-7; D gene uncertain. V shed 5 bases and J shed 0 bases, with 8 bases lying between them. The CDR3 is made up of 12 amino acids. Germline V gene lookup returns CDR1 SQVTM and CDR2 ANQGSEA. CDR3 region: CSVTVNSYEQYF. The CDR3, as DNA: TGCAGCGTTACAGTCAACTCCTACGAGCAGTACTTC.

This clone came up once. V gene TRBV10-3 combines with J gene TRBJ1-6; D is unclear. Germline V lookup: CDR1 ENHRY, CDR2 SYGVKD. There are 14 residues in the CDR3. Trimming removed 3 bases from V and 7 bases from J, with 10 bases in between. CDR3 in amino acids: CAISDYGLNSPLHF. CDR3 coding DNA: TGTGCCATCAGTGACTACGGCCTGAATTCACCCCTCCACTTT.

The rearrangement uses TRBV7-3 and TRBJ2-1, with 7 bases identical to TRBD2. V lost 5 bases and J lost 10; bases outside the gene matches: 5. Germline values: CDR1 SGHTA, CDR2 FQGTGA. This CDR3 contains 12 residues. The CDR3 coding sequence is TGTGCCAGCAGCCCCCTGGGGGGGGAGCAGTTCTTC. It is translated as CASSPLGGEQFF.

The chain uses TRBV19 and TRBJ2-2; 14 bases are a match to TRBD2. V lost 3 bases and J lost 6; bases outside the gene matches: 6. Per the germline V gene, CDR1 is LNHDA and CDR2 is SQIVND (reference sequence). This CDR3 spans 17 amino acids. The CDR3 region is CASSIRLAGGFSGELFF. DNA for the CDR3: TGTGCCAGTAGTATTCGACTAGCGGGAGGGTTCTCCGGGGAGCTGTTTTTT.